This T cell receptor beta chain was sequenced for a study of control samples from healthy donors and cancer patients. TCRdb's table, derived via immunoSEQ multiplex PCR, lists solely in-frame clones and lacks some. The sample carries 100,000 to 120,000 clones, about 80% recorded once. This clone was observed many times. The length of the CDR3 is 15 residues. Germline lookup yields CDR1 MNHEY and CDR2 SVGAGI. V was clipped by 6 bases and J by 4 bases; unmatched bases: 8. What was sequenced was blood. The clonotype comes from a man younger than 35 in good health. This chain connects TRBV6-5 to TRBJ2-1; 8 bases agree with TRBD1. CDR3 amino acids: CASRARTGQYNEQFF. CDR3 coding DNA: TGTGCCAGCAGAGCCCGGACAGGGCAGTACAATGAGCAGTTCTTC.